This T cell receptor beta chain was sequenced in a study of Ad26.COV2.S vaccination and SARS-CoV-2 variants. Looking at the study overall: Ad26.COV2.S, an intramuscular injection, was given once or twice 56 days apart. General observations from the study: Vaccine recipients and placebo recipients showed similar non-spike TCR breadth. Reported findings describe substantial breadth in spike-specific CD8+ and CD4+ T cell responses following vaccination.

This clone was found once. Antigen unknown. Treatment meaning: around 19 received Ad26.COV2.S at low or high dose, single or two shots; about 5 received placebo; per-sample allocation not given. Samples were taken on day 63 after the first vaccine or placebo injection. This CDR3 region has 15 residues. J lost 6 bases, V lost 4 bases, and 5 bases had no gene match. Germline loops: CDR1 SGHTA, CDR2 FQGTGA. Clones were sequenced by immunoSEQ multiplex PCR, and TCRdb holds only the in-frame ones, with some missing. The sample yields roughly 300,000 clones, about 88% seen once. Sequences were derived from peripheral blood, sampled in a trial of Ad26.COV2.S vaccine versus placebo. The receptor was derived from a person between 18 and 60 years old who received the Ad26.COV2.S COVID-19 vaccine or a placebo. The V call is TRBV7-3, the J call TRBJ2-1; 11 bases are a match to TRBD2. CDR3 DNA: TGTGCCAGCAGCTGGATAGCGGGAGGGGGCAATGAGCAGTTCTTC. Translating it yields CASSWIAGGGNEQFF.